This T cell receptor beta chain was recovered during a study of OX40 agonist ivuxolimab in advanced cancers. Clones were sequenced by immunoSEQ multiplex PCR, and TCRdb holds only the in-frame ones, with some missing. The sample includes roughly 54,000 clones, more than 85% of them seen just once. This clone showed up just once. Its specificity is not known. Findings of the study overall: Part of the nonresponder group also had normalized T-cell clonal expansion that was low.

There are 14 residues in the CDR3. Germline lookup yields CDR1 SGHAT and CDR2 FQDESV (reference sequence). V shed 1 base and J shed 3 bases, with 9 bases lying between them. Sequenced material: CD4+ or CD8+ T cells sorted from blood, taken in a trial of the OX40 agonist ivuxolimab. This chain links TRBV11-1 with TRBJ2-5; TRBD1 is a possible D gene (5 bases). This TCR was recovered from an adult with an advanced solid tumor such as melanoma, head and neck, liver or kidney cancer. CDR3 coding DNA: TGTGCCAGCAGCTTAGATTTGACAGAAGAGACCCAGTACTTC. It translates to CASSLDLTEETQYF.